This TCR beta chain was profiled in a study of cytomegalovirus exposure and HLA in healthy donors. On the study more broadly: The approximately 120 validation repertoires and the 666 first-cohort repertoires shared a platform, a later analysis reported.

Study-wide findings and caveats: Among the CMV-associated chains, three were confirmed in vitro as specific for CMV antigens.

Concerning this clone itself: Antigen unknown.

Method: immunoSEQ multiplex PCR; TCRdb's copy keeps in-frame clones and lacks some. The table includes tens of thousands of clones, over 85% detected once. What was sequenced was PBMCs. The origin of this receptor is a young woman in good health and CMV-seronegative.

The CDR3 DNA reads TGTGCCAGCAGTTCGGGCAGGGGCTATGGCTACACCTTC. Translated: CASSSGRGYGYTF. The rearrangement joins TRBV28 to TRBJ1-2; weak D call: TRBD1 (6 bases). Trimming cost V 4 bases and J 4 bases, with 10 bases left between them. CDR1 is MDHEN and CDR2 is SYDVKM in the germline V gene. This CDR3 spans 13 amino acids.